This TCR beta chain stems from a study of blood T cell repertoires in COVID-19. The CDR3 is made up of 17 amino acids. CDR1 SGHRS and CDR2 YFSETQ come from the germline V gene. The V gene lost 0 bases and the J gene lost 2 bases, with 18 bases spanning the gap. The assay was immunoSEQ multiplex PCR, and TCRdb's table has in-frame clones only and misses some. Among roughly 32,000 clones listed, about 90% were seen once. Sequencing input: peripheral blood. The rearrangement joins TRBV5-1 to TRBJ2-7, with D unresolved. This TCR derives from a human donor with active COVID-19. The donor label of this sample is uncertain. CDR3 in amino acids: CASSLAVGVNSPYEQYF. The CDR3, as DNA: TGCGCCAGCAGCTTGGCAGTCGGAGTGAATTCACCCTACGAGCAGTACTTC.